The 14 T cell receptor beta chains in this list originate from one sample, sequenced in a study of shared clonotypes between healthy human individuals. Profiling relied on immunoSEQ multiplex PCR, and the TCRdb table lists in-frame clones only, not all of them. The sample carries approximately 1.1 million clones, around 82% recorded once. Sequenced sample: memory CD4+ T cells from PBMCs. Subset specified: CD45RA-negative fraction. The receptors stem from a man between 18 and 35 years old in good health. Some clones in this sample may be carry-over from other donors' samples.

The chain recombines TRBV6-1 with TRBJ2-1; D gene uncertain. CDR1 is MNHNS and CDR2 is SASEGT in the germline V gene. This CDR3 has 14 residues. V lost 6 bases and J 0 bases, leaving 9 bases between the germline ends. The CDR3 DNA reads as TGTGCCAGCAGGCTGGGTGTCTCCTACAATGAGCAGTTCTTC. Protein sequence: CASRLGVSYNEQFF.

This clone was recorded at least ten times. The identical CDR3 is also encoded by other nucleotide sequences in the sample. The rearrangement joins TRBV5-1 to TRBJ2-7, with TRBD2 identical over 11 bases. J lost 3 bases, V lost 0 bases, and 2 bases had no gene match. This CDR3 has 15 amino acids. Germline V gene sequence: CDR1 SGHRS, CDR2 YFSETQ. Here the CDR3 reads CASSLGLAGGYEQYF. The CDR3 nucleotides are TGCGCCAGCAGCTTGGGGCTAGCGGGAGGCTACGAGCAGTACTTC.

Notes on this clone: One end of the junction does not line up with germline, which may come from a read error. The genes are TRBV9 and TRBJ2-5; D could derive from TRBD1 or TRBD2 (5 bases each). The germline CDR1 and CDR2 sequences are SGDLS and YYNGEE. The CDR3 runs to 14 residues. Here the CDR3 DNA reads TGTGCCAGCAGCTCCACCGGGGACGGAGAGGCCCAGTACTTC. Protein product: CASSSTGDGEAQYF.

The sample holds many counts of this clone. The rearrangement joins TRBV18 to TRBJ2-1; the D gene is possibly TRBD2 (6 bases). Deletions cut 5 bases from V and 5 bases from J, with 16 bases between. Germline V gene data show CDR1 as KGHSH and CDR2 as LQKENI. The CDR3 extends over 15 amino acids. The CDR3 bases are TGTGCCAGCTCAGTCGGGCTAGCGCGTGACAATGAGCAGTTCTTC. As protein: CASSVGLARDNEQFF.

This chain uses TRBV30 with TRBJ2-3; 14 positions match TRBD2. The CDR3 contains 15 residues. Per germline, CDR1 GTSNPN and CDR2 SVGIG (reference sequence). Trimming removed 3 bases from V and 8 bases from J; junction bases left unmatched: 7. In DNA form, the CDR3 reads TGTGCCTGGAGCTACGGACTAGCGGGGGGAGGTACGCAGTATTTT. As protein: CAWSYGLAGGGTQYF.

The rearrangement links TRBV2 to TRBJ2-1, with D unclear. CDR3 length equals 15 residues. CDR1 is SNHLY and CDR2 is FYNNEI in the germline V gene. Trimming pared 6 bases from V and 0 bases from J, leaving 12 bases between. CDR3 DNA sequence: TGTGCCAGCAGGGAATTACCCAGCTCCTACAATGAGCAGTTCTTC. Protein product: CASRELPSSYNEQFF.

To note about this clone: This may come from a read error, since a much larger clone is one base off. The V and J genes are TRBV5-8 and TRBJ2-3; D tentatively fits TRBD1 or TRBD2 (6 bases each). Trimming stripped 0 bases from V and 3 bases from J, with 8 bases between. Per the germline V gene, CDR1 is SGHTS and CDR2 is YDEGEE. This CDR3 is 14 amino acids long. The CDR3 region is CASSLGGGTDTQYF. The CDR3 region has the DNA TGTGCCAGCAGCTTGGGAGGGGGGACAGATACGCAGTATTTT.

This chain links TRBV18 with TRBJ2-7; D unclear. Trimming stripped 3 bases from V and 2 bases from J, with 5 bases between. CDR1 and CDR2 from the germline V gene are KGHSH and LQKENI. This CDR3 is 12 amino acids long. CDR3 sequence: CASSPTPYEQYF. CDR3 nucleotides: TGTGCCAGCTCACCGACCCCCTACGAGCAGTACTTC.

The V call is TRBV5-1, the J call TRBJ1-2, with D unresolved. The V gene's germline CDR1 is SGHRS and CDR2 YFSETQ. The CDR3 loop spans 15 amino acids. Trimming took 4 bases from V and 7 from J, leaving 20 bases between them. The CDR3 loop is CASSPILAVRTGYTF. CDR3 nucleotides: TGCGCCAGCAGCCCCATTCTGGCCGTGAGAACTGGCTACACCTTC.

The chain has TRBV28 and TRBJ2-3, with 8 bases identical to TRBD1. The CDR3 runs to 14 residues. Germline values: CDR1 MDHEN, CDR2 SYDVKM. The junction had 6 bases not matched to a gene; V was cut back by 8 bases and J by 2 bases. CDR3 nucleotides: TGTGCCAGCCGCAGGGGGCTGGACACAGATACGCAGTATTTT. It specifies CASRRGLDTDTQYF.

The chain couples TRBV18 to TRBJ1-5, with D perhaps TRBD1 (6 bases). Trimming took 4 bases from V and 6 from J, leaving 16 bases between them. The germline CDR1 and CDR2 sequences are KGHSH and LQKENI. This CDR3 is 15 amino acids long. The CDR3 DNA is TGTGCCAGCTCACAGGGTGTAACAGGGAGTCAGCCCCAGCATTTT. Encoded protein: CASSQGVTGSQPQHF.

As concerns this clone: The junction differs from germline at one of its ends, possibly a read error. The chain recombines TRBV19 with TRBJ2-7, with D unclear. Per germline, CDR1 LNHDA and CDR2 SQIVND (reference sequence). There are 10 residues in the CDR3. The CDR3 sequence: CASTSALSDF. The CDR3 DNA follows: TGTGCCAGTACCTCAGCCCTCTCCGACTTC.

This clone was seen just once. This chain links TRBV15 with TRBJ2-3; either TRBD1 or TRBD2 may supply D (6 bases each). Germline assignment: CDR1 LNHNV and CDR2 YYDKDF (reference sequence). The CDR3 has 14 amino acids. V was pared by 3 bases and J by 4 bases, with 11 bases between. The chain's CDR3 is CATSRRRGADTQYF. Written as DNA, the CDR3 is TGTGCCACCAGCAGGAGAAGGGGGGCAGATACGCAGTATTTT.

The rearrangement links TRBV14 to TRBJ1-2; a weak D match, TRBD1 (6 bases). CDR3 size: 14 residues. The V gene lost 4 bases and the J gene lost 5 bases, with 14 bases spanning the gap. Germline V gives CDR1 SGHDN, CDR2 FVKESK. CDR3 nucleotide sequence: TGTGCCAGCAGCCCTCAAACAGGGACATATGGCTACACCTTC. Protein product: CASSPQTGTYGYTF.